This entry describes one TCR beta chain. CDR3 length: 13 residues. V shed 4 bases and J shed 8 bases, with 15 bases lying between them. The germline gives CDR1 SGHRS, CDR2 YFSETQ. The data were obtained in a study of blood T cell repertoires in COVID-19. Measured with immunoSEQ multiplex PCR; TCRdb has only the in-frame clones, and not every one. The sample comprises more than 110,000 clones, roughly 85% of which are singletons, and around 2.9% rests with the top ten. This clonotype originated in a man over 45 with acute or convalescent COVID-19. This sequence joins TRBV5-1 and TRBJ1-2; tentative D call: TRBD1 (5 bases). The specimen sequenced was peripheral blood. CDR3 sequence: CASSPSGDQGYTF. CDR3 DNA sequence: TGCGCCAGCAGCCCCTCGGGGGACCAGGGCTACACCTTC. Filled out from reference TRBV5-1 and TRBJ1-2, the complete variable domain reads KAGVTQTPRYLIKTRGQQVTLSCSPISGHRSVSWYQQTPGQGLQFLFEYFSETQRNKGNFPGRFSGRQFSNSRSEMNVSTLELGDSALYLCASSPSGDQGYTFGSGTRLTVV.